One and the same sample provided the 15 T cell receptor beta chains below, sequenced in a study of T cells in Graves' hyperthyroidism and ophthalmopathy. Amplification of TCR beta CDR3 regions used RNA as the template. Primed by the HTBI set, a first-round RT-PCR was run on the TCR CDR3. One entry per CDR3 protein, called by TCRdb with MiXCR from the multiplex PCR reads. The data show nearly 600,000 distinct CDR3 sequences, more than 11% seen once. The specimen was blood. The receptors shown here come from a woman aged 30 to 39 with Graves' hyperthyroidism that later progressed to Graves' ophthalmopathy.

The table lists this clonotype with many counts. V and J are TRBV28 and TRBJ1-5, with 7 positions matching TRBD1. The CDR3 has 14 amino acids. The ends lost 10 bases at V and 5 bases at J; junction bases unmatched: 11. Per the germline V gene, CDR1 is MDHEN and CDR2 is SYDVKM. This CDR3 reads CATLGGGVYQPQHF. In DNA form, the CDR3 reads TGTGCCACTCTAGGAGGGGGCGTTTATCAGCCCCAGCATTTT.

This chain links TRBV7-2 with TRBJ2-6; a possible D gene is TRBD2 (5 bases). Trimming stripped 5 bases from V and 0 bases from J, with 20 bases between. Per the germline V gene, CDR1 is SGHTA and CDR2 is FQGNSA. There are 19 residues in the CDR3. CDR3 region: CASSLQRTGGSSGANVLTF. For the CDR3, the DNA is TGTGCCAGCAGCCTCCAAAGGACTGGCGGAAGCTCTGGGGCCAACGTCCTGACTTTC.

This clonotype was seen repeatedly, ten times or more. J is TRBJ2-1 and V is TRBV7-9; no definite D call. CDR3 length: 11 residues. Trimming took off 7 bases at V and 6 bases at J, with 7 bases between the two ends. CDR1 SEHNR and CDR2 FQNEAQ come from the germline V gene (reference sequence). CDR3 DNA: TGTGCCAGCAATCGGTTCAATGAGCAGTTCTTC. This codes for CASNRFNEQFF.

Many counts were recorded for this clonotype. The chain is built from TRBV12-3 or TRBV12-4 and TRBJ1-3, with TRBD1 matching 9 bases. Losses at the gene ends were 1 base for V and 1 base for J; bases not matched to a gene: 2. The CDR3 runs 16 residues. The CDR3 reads CASSLVGTGSGNTIYF. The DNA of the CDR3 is TGTGCCAGCAGTTTAGTGGGGACAGGGTCTGGAAACACCATATATTTT.

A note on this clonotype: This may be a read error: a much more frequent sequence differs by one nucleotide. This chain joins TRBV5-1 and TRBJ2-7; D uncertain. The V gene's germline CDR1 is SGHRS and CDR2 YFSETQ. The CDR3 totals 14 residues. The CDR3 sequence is CASSSGRASSEQYF. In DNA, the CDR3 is TGCGCCAGCAGCTCCGGACGGGCTTCCTCCGAGCAGTACTTC.

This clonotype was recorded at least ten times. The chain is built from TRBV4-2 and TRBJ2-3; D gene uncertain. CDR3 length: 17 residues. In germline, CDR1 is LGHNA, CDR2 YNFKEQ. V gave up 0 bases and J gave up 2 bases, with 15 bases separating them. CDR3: CASSQEVAASVTDTQYF. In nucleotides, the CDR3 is TGTGCCAGCAGCCAAGAAGTTGCGGCGTCAGTCACAGATACGCAGTATTTT.

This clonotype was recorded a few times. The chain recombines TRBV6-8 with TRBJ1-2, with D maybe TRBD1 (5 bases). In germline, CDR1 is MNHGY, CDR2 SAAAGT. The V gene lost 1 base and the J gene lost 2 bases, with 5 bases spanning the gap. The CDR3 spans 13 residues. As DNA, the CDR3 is TGTGCCAGCAGTTACTGGGGCAACTATGGCTACACCTTC. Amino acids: CASSYWGNYGYTF.

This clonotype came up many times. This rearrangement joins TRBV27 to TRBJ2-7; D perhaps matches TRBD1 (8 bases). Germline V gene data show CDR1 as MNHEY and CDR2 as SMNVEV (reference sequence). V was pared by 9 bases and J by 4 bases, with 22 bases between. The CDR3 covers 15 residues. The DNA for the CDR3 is TGTGCCAGTAGAGACGGACAGGGAGGGAAATACGAGCAGTACTTC. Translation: CASRDGQGGKYEQYF.

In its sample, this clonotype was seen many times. The CDR3 loop is CSAGDYSEQFF. CDR3 in DNA: TGCAGTGCTGGGGATTATAGTGAGCAGTTCTTC. The chain has TRBV20-1 and TRBJ2-1; unclear D gene. The V gene lost 5 bases and the J gene lost 9 bases, with 11 bases spanning the gap. This CDR3 has 11 residues. Germline CDR1 reads DFQATT; CDR2 reads SNEGSKA (reference sequence).

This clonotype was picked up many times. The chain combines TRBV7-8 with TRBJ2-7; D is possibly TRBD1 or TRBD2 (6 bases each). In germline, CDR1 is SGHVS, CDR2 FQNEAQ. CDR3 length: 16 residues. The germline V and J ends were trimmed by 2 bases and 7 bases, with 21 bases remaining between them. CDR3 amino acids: CASSLMTRGTRGEQYF. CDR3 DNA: TGTGCCAGCAGCTTAATGACTAGAGGGACGAGGGGGGAGCAGTACTTC.

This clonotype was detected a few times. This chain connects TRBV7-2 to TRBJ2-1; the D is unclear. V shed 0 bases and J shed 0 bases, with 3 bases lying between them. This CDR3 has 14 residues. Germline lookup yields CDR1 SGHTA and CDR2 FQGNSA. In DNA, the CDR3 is TGTGCCAGCAGCTTAGCCAACTCCTACAATGAGCAGTTCTTC. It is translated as CASSLANSYNEQFF.

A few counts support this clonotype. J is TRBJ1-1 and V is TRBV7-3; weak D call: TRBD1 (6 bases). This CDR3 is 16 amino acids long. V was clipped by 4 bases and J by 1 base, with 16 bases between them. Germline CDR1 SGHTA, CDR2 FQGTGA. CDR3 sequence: CASSWGVQDRNTEAFF. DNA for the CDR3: TGTGCCAGCAGCTGGGGGGTCCAGGACAGGAACACTGAAGCTTTCTTT.

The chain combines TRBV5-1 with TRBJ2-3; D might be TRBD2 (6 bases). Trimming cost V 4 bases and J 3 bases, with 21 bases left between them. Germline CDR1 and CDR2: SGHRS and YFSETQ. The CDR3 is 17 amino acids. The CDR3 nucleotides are TGCGCCAGCAGCACCCCCTTAGCGGAACCGAATACAGATACGCAGTATTTT. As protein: CASSTPLAEPNTDTQYF.

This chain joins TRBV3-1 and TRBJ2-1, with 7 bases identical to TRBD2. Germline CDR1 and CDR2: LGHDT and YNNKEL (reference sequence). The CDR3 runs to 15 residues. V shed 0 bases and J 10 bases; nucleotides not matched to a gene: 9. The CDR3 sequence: CASSQDPGDYSEQFF. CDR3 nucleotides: TGTGCCAGCAGCCAAGATCCGGGGGACTACTCAGAGCAGTTCTTC.

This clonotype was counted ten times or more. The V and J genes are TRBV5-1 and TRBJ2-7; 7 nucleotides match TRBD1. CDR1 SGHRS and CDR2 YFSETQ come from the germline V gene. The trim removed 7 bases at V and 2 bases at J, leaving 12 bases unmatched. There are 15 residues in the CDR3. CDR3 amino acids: CASGRGGSPTYEQYF. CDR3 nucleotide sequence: TGCGCCAGCGGTAGAGGGGGCTCCCCCACCTACGAGCAGTACTTC.